The entry that follows covers one T cell receptor beta chain sequence. Its specificity is not known. There were only healthy Caucasians among the donors. This sample was taken from a study of identical twins. V was pared by 1 base and J by 6 bases, with 10 bases between. The CDR3 consists of 13 residues. MiXCR was run by TCRdb on the 5' RACE reads, yielding one entry per CDR3 protein. The sample records 350,000 or so distinct CDR3 sequences, 9% to 15% being singletons. General study results and limits: Twin pairs' shared out-of-frame alpha sequences were enriched in low generation probability. Zero-insertion results could be subject to partial confounding by invariant MAIT and iNKT cells. Abundant beta clonotypes from cord blood had fewer insertions, unlike memory repertoires, which showed none.

A further study also used this sample, focusing on yellow fever vaccine responses in identical twins.

This TCR was recovered from a woman aged 18-29 years in good health. Sequencing used CD8+ T cells sorted from blood. The chain has TRBV12-3 or TRBV12-4 and TRBJ2-7; D gene unclear. CDR3 protein: CASSLESAVEQYF. CDR3 in DNA: TGTGCCAGCAGTTTAGAGTCGGCGGTCGAGCAGTACTTC.